The next 6 T cell receptor beta chains were all read from a single sample in a study of blood T cell repertoires in COVID-19. The data were produced by immunoSEQ multiplex PCR, yet TCRdb's version contains in-frame clones alone and is incomplete. The sample holds 150,000 to 200,000 clones, 85% to 90% seen once. Sequencing was performed on peripheral blood. The receptors were gathered from a man in his late teens or twenties with acute or convalescent COVID-19.

The gene calls are TRBV2 and TRBJ2-7; the D is unclear. V was pared by 8 bases and J by 2 bases, with 7 bases between. Per the germline V gene, CDR1 is SNHLY and CDR2 is FYNNEI. The length of the CDR3 is 11 residues. The CDR3 DNA sequence: TGTGCCAGCCGTCAGGCCTACGAGCAGTACGTC. Encoded protein: CASRQAYEQYV.

CDR3 nucleotide sequence: TGTGCCAGCAGCCCGGGACACTACTATGGCTACACCTTC. Its protein is CASSPGHYYGYTF. The V and J genes are TRBV3-1 (or the pseudogene TRBV3-2) and TRBJ1-2; weak D call: TRBD1 (6 bases). The V end was cut by 4 bases, the J end by 3 bases, with 9 bases between. Per germline, CDR1 LGHDT and CDR2 YNNKEL (reference sequence). This CDR3 region has 13 residues.

The chain recombines TRBV7-8 with TRBJ1-2; 9 nucleotides agree with TRBD1. The CDR3 is 14 residues long. J was trimmed by 0 bases and V by 5 bases; bases with no gene match: 1. Germline CDR1 SGHVS, CDR2 FQNEAQ. CDR3 sequence (DNA): TGTGCCAGCAGCCGACAGGGGGCTAACTATGGCTACACCTTC. Protein sequence: CASSRQGANYGYTF.

The chain recombines TRBV30 with TRBJ2-7, with D tentatively TRBD2 (7 bases). This CDR3 spans 10 amino acids. V gave up 8 bases and J gave up 6 bases, with 11 bases separating them. Germline CDR1 GTSNPN, CDR2 SVGIG (reference sequence). CDR3 coding DNA: TGTGCCGGCGGGGGCGCCGAGCAGTACTTC. It translates to CAGGGAEQYF. The whole variable domain, remainder taken from reference TRBV30 and TRBJ2-7, is SQTIHQWPATLVQPVGSPLSLECTVEGTSNPNLYWYRQAAGRGLQLLFYSVGIGQISSEVPQNLSASRPQDRQFILSSKKLLLSDSGFYLCAGGGAEQYFGPGTRLTVT.

CDR3 loop: CASSLPGQGRAEAFF. The CDR3 DNA reads as TGTGCCAGCAGCCTACCGGGACAGGGTAGGGCTGAAGCTTTCTTT. The rearrangement links TRBV3-1 (or the pseudogene TRBV3-2) to TRBJ1-1, with TRBD1 matching 9 bases. The CDR3 is 15 residues long. From germline, CDR1 is LGHDT and CDR2 YNNKEL (reference sequence). Trimming removed 4 bases from V and 6 bases from J; junction bases left unmatched: 9.

The chain is built from TRBV30 and TRBJ1-2; a weak D match, TRBD1 (5 bases). Germline V gene lookup returns CDR1 GTSNPN and CDR2 SVGIG (reference sequence). Trimming pared 4 bases from V and 5 bases from J, leaving 17 bases between. This CDR3 has 14 amino acids. This chain's CDR3 is CAWNRDLGGYGYTF. CDR3 in DNA: TGTGCCTGGAACCGGGACCTCGGGGGGTATGGCTACACCTTC.